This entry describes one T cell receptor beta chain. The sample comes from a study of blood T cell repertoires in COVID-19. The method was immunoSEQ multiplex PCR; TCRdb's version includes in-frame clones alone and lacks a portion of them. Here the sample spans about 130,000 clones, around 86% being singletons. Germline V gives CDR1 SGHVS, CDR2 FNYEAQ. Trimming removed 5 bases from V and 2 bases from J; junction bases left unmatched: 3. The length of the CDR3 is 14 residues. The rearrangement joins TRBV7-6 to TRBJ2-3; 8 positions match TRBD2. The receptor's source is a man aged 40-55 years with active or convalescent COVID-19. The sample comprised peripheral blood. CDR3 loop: CASSPGGATDTQYF. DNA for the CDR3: TGTGCCAGCAGCCCGGGGGGGGCCACAGATACGCAGTATTTT.